This T cell receptor (beta chain) is drawn from a study of vaccination and CD4 T cells after COVID-19. Germline CDR1 SGHTA, CDR2 FQGNSA. CDR3 length equals 20 residues. V was clipped by 1 base and J by 0 bases, with 24 bases between them. Concerning this clonotype itself: The antigen is unknown.

The sample's treatment: approximately nine-day PBMC culture with coronavirus spike peptide pools or control peptides (ViraFEST assay). Before the COVID-19 pandemic (2011-2018), CD4+ T cells were obtained from the unexposed donor. Once obtained from cultured CD4+ T cells, the DNA was sequenced using the Oncomine TCR Beta short-read assay. MiXCR, run by TCRdb on the PCR reads, gives a single entry per CDR3 protein. The sample yields roughly 7,000 distinct CDR3 sequences, about 41% seen once. J is TRBJ2-5 and V is TRBV7-2; possibly TRBD2 for D (8 bases). Sequenced input: CD4+ T cells from blood, cultured in vitro. This TCR was sampled from a human donor in good health. CDR3 nucleotides: TGTGCCAGCAGCTTAGTGAGAAAGCGGGAGATGAGGGGGCACCAAGAGACCCAGTACTTC. It yields the protein CASSLVRKREMRGHQETQYF.